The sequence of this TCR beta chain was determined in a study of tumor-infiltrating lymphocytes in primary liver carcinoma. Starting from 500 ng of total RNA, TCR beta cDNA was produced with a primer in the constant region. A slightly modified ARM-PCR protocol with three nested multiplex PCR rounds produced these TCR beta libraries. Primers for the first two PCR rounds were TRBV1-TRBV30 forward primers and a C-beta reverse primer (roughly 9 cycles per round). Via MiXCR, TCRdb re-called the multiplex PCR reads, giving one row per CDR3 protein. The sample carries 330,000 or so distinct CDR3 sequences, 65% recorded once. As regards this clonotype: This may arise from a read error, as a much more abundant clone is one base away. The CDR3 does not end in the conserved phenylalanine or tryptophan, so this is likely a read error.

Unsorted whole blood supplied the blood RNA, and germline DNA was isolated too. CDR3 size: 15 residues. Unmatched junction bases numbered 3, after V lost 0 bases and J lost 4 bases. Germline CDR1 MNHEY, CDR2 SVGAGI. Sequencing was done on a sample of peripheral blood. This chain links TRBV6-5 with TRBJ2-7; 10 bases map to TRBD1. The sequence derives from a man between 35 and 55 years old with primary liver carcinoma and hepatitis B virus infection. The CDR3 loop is CASSYSRDRGYEQYI. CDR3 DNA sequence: TGTGCCAGCAGTTACTCCCGGGACAGGGGATACGAGCAGTACATC.